In this sample, the clone carrying this TCR beta chain turned up a few times. Its antigen is undetermined. These data are taken from a study of vaccination and CD4 T cells after COVID-19. On the study more broadly: Comprising six males and four females, the convalescent participants counted two Hispanic individuals among them. Drawing of post-COVID samples took place a median 101 days after diagnosis (range 35 to 161).

Germline V lookup: CDR1 SEHNR, CDR2 FQNEAQ (reference sequence). The CDR3 has 14 amino acids. The V end was cut by 1 base, the J end by 0 bases, with 6 bases between. The Oncomine TCR Beta short-read assay was what sequenced the DNA obtained from cultured CD4+ T cells. TCRdb reprocessed the PCR reads via MiXCR and lists one record per CDR3 protein. The data show 15,000 to 20,000 distinct CDR3 sequences, with roughly 59% seen just once and about 5% held by the top ten. This sample's treatment: roughly nine-day PBMC culture with coronavirus spike peptide pools or control peptides (ViraFEST assay). TCRs were sequenced by ViraFEST after antigen-specific T cells had been expanded with peptide pools.

The material was CD4+ T cells from blood, cultured in vitro, obtained after SARS-CoV-2 vaccination. The source is a human donor who had recovered from COVID-19. The chain joins TRBV7-9 to TRBJ1-1; D remains ambiguous. This CDR3 reads CASSLEGVNTEAFF. The CDR3 DNA follows: TGTGCCAGCAGCTTAGAAGGCGTGAACACTGAAGCTTTCTTT.